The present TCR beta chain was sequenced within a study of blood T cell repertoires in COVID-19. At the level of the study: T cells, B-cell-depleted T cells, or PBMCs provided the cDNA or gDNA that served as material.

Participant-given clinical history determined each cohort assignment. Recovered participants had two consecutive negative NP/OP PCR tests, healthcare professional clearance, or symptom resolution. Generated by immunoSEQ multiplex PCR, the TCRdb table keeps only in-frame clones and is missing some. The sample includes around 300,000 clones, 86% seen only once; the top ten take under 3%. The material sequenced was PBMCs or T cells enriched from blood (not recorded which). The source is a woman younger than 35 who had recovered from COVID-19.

DNA of the CDR3: TGTGCCACCAACACGGGGGGGGTGCACTCTGGGGCCAACGTCCTGACTTTC. Its protein product is CATNTGGVHSGANVLTF. The V gene is TRBV28, the J gene TRBJ2-6; 8 nucleotides match TRBD2. The CDR3 runs to 17 residues. The V segment lost 10 bases and the J segment 0 bases; nucleotides outside the gene matches: 11. Germline loops: CDR1 MDHEN, CDR2 SYDVKM.